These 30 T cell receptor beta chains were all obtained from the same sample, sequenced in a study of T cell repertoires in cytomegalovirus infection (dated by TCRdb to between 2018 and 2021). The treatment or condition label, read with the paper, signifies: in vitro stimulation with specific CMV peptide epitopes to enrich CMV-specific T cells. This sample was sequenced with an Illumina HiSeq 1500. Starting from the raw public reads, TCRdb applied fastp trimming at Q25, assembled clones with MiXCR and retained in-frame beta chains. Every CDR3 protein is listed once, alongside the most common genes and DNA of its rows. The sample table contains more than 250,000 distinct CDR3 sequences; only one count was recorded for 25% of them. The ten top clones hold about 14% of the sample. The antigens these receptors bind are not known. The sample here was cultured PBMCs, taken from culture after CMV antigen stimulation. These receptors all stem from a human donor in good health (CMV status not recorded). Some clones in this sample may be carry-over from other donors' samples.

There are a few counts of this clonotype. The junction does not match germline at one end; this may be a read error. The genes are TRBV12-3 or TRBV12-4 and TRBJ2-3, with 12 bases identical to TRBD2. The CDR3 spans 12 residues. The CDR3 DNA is TGTGCCAGCAGTATCGGGACTAGCGGGCGGAATTTT. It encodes CASSIGTSGRNF.

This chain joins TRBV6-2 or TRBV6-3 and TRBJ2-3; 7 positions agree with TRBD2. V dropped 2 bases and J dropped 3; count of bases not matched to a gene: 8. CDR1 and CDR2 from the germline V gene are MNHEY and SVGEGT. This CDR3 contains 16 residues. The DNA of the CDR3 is TGTGCCAGCAGTTACCCTATTAGCGGGTTAACAGATACGCAGTATTTT. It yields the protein CASSYPISGLTDTQYF.

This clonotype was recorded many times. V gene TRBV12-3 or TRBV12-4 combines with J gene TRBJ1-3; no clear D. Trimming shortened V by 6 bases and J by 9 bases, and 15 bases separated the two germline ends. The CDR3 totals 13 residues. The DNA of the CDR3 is TGTGCCAGCAGCGTTCGATCCGGCGCCACCATATATTTT. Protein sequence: CASSVRSGATIYF.

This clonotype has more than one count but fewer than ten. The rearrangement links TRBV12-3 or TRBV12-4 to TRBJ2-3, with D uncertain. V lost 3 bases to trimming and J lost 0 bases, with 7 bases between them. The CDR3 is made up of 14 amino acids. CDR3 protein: CASSFRLSTDTQYF. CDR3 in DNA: TGTGCCAGCAGTTTCCGACTTAGCACAGATACGCAGTATTTT.

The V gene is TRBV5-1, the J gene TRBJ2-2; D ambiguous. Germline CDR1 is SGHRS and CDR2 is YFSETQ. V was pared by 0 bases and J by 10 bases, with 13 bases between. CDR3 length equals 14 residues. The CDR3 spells CASSLVGSKQELFF. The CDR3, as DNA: TGCGCCAGCAGCTTGGTCGGTTCGAAGCAGGAGCTGTTTTTT.

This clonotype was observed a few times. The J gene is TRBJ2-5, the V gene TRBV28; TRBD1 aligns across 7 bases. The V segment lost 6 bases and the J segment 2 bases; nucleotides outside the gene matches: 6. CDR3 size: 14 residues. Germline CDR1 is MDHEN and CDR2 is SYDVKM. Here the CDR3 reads CASSRGQMQETQYF. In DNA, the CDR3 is TGTGCCAGCAGCCGGGGACAGATGCAAGAGACCCAGTACTTC.

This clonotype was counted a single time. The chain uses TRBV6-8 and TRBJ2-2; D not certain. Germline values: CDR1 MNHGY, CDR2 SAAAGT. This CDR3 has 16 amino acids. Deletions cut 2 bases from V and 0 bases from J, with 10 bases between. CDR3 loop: CASSYGQHANTGELFF. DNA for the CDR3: TGTGCCAGCAGTTACGGGCAGCACGCGAACACCGGGGAGCTGTTTTTT.

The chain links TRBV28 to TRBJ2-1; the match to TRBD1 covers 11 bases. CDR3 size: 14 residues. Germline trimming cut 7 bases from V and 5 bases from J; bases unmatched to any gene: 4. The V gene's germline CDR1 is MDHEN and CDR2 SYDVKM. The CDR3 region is CASKLGQGDNEQFF. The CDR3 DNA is TGTGCCAGCAAGTTGGGACAGGGGGACAATGAGCAGTTCTTC.

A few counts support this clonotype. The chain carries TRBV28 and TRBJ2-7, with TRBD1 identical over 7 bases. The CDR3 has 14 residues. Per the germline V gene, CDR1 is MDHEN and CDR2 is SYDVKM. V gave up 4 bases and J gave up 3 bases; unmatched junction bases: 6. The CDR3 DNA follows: TGTGCCAGCAGTTCCTCCCAGGGGGACTACGAGCAGTACTTC. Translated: CASSSSQGDYEQYF.

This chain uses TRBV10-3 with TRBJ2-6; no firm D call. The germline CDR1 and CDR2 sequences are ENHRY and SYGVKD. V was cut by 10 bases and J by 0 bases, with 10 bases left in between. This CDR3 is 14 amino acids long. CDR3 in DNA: TGTGCCACCCGGGCCTACTCTGGGGCCAACGTCCTGACTTTC. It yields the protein CATRAYSGANVLTF.

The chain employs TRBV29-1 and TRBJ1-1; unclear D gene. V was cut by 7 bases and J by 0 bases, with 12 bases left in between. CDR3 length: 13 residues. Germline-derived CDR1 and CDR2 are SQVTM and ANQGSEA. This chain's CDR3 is CSAFDRMNTEAFF. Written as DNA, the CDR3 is TGCAGCGCTTTCGACCGCATGAACACTGAAGCTTTCTTT. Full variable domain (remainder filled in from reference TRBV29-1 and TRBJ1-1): SAVISQKPSRDICQRGTSLTIQCQVDSQVTMMFWYRQQPGQSLTLIATANQGSEATYESGFVIDKFPISRPNLTFSTLTVSNMSPEDSSIYLCSAFDRMNTEAFFGQGTRLTVV.

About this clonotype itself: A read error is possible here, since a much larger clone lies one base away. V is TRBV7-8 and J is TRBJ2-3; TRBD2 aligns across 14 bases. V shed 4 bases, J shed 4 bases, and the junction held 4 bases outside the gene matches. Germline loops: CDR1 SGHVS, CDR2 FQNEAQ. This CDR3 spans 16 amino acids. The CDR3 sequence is CASSSGLAGASDTQYF. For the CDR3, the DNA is TGTGCCAGCAGCTCGGGACTAGCGGGAGCTTCAGATACGCAGTATTTT.

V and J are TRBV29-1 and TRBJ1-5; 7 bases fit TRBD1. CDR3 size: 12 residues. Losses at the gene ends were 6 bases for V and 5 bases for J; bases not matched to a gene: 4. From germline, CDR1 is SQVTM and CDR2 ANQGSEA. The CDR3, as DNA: TGCAGCGTCGGGACAGAGGATCAGCCCCAGCATTTT. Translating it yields CSVGTEDQPQHF. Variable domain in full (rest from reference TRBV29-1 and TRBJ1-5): SAVISQKPSRDICQRGTSLTIQCQVDSQVTMMFWYRQQPGQSLTLIATANQGSEATYESGFVIDKFPISRPNLTFSTLTVSNMSPEDSSIYLCSVGTEDQPQHFGDGTRLSIL.

The CDR3 here is CASSIVGHSGANVLTF. The CDR3 coding sequence is TGTGCCAGTAGTATAGTCGGTCACTCTGGGGCCAACGTCCTGACTTTC. The rearrangement links TRBV19 to TRBJ2-6; no definite D call. V was cut by 1 base and J by 0 bases, with 7 bases left in between. Per germline, CDR1 LNHDA and CDR2 SQIVND (reference sequence). The CDR3 is 16 amino acids.

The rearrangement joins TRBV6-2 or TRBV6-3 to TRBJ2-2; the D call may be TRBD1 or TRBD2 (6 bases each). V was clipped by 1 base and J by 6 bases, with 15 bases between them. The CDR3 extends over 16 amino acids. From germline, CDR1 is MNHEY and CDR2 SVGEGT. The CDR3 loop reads CASSYLPGGEAGELFF. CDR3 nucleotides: TGTGCCAGCAGTTACTTACCCGGGGGCGAAGCCGGGGAGCTGTTTTTT.

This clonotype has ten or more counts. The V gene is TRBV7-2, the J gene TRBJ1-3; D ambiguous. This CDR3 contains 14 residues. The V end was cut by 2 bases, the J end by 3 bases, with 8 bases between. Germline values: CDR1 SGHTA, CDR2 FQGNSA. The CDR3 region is CASSLNPGGNTIYF. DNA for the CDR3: TGTGCCAGCAGCTTAAACCCAGGTGGAAACACCATATATTTT.

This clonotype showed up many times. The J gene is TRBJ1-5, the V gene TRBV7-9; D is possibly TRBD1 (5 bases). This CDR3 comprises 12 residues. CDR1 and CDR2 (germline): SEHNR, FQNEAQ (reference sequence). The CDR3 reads CVVTGQNGPQHF. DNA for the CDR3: TGTGTCGTTACGGGGCAGAATGGGCCCCAGCATTTT. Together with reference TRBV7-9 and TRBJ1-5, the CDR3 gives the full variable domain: DTGVSQNPRHKITKRGQNVTFRCDPISEHNRLYWYRQTLGQGPEFLTYFQNEAQLEKSRLLSDRFSAERPKGSFSTLEIQRTEQGDSAMYLCVVTGQNGPQHFGDGTRLSIL.

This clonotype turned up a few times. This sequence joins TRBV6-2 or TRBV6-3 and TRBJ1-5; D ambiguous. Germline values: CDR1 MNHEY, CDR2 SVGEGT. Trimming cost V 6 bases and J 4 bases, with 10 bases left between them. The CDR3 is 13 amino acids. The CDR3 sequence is CASRARNNQPQHF. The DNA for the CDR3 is TGTGCCAGCAGAGCCCGGAATAATCAGCCCCAGCATTTT.

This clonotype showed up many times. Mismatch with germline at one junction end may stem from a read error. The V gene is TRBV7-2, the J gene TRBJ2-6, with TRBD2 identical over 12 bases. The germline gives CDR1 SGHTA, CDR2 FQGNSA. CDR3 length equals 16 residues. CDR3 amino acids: CASSLAGGSGANVLTF. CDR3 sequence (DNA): TGTGCCAGCAGCCTAGCGGGGGGGTCTGGGGCCAACGTCCTGACTTTC.

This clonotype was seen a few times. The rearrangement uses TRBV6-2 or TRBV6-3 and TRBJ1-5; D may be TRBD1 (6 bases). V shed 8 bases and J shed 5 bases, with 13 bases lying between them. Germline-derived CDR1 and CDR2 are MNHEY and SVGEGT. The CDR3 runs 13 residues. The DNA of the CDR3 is TGTGCCAGCCGTACAGGGTCTTATCAGCCCCAGCATTTT. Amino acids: CASRTGSYQPQHF.

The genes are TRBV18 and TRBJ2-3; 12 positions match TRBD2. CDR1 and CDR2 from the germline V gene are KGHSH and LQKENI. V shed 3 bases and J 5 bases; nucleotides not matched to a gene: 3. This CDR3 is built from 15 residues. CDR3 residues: CASSPASGRGDTQYF. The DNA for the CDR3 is TGTGCCAGCTCACCGGCTAGCGGGAGGGGAGATACGCAGTATTTT.

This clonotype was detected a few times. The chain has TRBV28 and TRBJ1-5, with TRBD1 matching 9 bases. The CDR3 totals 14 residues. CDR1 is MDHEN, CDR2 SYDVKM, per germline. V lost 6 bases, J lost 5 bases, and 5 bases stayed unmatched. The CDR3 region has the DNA TGTGCCAGCAGCTCCGGGACAGGGCATCAGCCCCAGCATTTT. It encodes CASSSGTGHQPQHF.

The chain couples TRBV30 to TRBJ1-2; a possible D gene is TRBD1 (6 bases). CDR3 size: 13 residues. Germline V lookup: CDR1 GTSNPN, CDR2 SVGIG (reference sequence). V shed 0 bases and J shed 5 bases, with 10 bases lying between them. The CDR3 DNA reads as TGTGCCTGGAGTGTAGGGGGGGCATATGGCTACACCTTC. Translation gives CAWSVGGAYGYTF.

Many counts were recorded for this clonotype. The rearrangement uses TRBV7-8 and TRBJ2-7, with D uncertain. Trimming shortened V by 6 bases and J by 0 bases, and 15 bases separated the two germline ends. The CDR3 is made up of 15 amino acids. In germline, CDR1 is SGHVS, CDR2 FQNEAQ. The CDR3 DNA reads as TGTGCCAGCAGACCAACTATCCTTAGCTCCTACGAGCAGTACGTC. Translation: CASRPTILSSYEQYV.

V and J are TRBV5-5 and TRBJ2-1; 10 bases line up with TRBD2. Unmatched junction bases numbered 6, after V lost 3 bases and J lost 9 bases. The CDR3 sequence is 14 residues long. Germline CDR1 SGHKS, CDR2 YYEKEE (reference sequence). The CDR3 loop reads CASSSRTSGGEQFF. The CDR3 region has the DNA TGTGCCAGCAGCTCAAGGACTAGCGGCGGTGAGCAGTTCTTC.

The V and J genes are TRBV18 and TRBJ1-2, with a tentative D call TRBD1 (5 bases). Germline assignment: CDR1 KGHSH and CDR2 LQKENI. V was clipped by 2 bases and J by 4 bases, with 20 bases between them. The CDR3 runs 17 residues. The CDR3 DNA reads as TGTGCCAGCTCACCATCGGCTTCGGGGCGGGTCCCCTATGGCTACACCTTC. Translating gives CASSPSASGRVPYGYTF.

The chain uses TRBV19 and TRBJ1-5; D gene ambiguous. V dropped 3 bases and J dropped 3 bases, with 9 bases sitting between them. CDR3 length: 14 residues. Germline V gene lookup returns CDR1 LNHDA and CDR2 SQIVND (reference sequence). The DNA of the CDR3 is TGTGCCAGTAGTATCGGACCGATCAATCAGCCCCAGCATTTT. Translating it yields CASSIGPINQPQHF.

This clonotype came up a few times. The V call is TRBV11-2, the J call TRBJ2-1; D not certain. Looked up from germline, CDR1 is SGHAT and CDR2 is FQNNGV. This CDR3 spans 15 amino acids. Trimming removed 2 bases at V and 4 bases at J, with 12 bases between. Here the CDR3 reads CASSLSVWRYNEQFF. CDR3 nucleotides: TGTGCCAGCAGCTTATCTGTGTGGAGATACAATGAGCAGTTCTTC.

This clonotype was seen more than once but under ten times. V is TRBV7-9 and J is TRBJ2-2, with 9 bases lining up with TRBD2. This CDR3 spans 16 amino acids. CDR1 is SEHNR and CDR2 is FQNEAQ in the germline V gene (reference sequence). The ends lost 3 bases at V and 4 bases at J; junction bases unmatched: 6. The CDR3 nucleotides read TGTGCCAGCAGCTTGCTAGCGGGAACAGGCACCGGGGAGCTGTTTTTT. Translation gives CASSLLAGTGTGELFF. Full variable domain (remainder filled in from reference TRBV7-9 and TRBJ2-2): DTGVSQNPRHKITKRGQNVTFRCDPISEHNRLYWYRQTLGQGPEFLTYFQNEAQLEKSRLLSDRFSAERPKGSFSTLEIQRTEQGDSAMYLCASSLLAGTGTGELFFGEGSRLTVL.

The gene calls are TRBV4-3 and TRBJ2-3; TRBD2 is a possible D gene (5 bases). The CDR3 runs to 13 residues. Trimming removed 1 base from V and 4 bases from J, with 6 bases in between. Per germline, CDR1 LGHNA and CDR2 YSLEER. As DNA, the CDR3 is TGCGCCAGCAGCCAAGTGGAGGCAGATACGCAGTATTTT. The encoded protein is CASSQVEADTQYF.